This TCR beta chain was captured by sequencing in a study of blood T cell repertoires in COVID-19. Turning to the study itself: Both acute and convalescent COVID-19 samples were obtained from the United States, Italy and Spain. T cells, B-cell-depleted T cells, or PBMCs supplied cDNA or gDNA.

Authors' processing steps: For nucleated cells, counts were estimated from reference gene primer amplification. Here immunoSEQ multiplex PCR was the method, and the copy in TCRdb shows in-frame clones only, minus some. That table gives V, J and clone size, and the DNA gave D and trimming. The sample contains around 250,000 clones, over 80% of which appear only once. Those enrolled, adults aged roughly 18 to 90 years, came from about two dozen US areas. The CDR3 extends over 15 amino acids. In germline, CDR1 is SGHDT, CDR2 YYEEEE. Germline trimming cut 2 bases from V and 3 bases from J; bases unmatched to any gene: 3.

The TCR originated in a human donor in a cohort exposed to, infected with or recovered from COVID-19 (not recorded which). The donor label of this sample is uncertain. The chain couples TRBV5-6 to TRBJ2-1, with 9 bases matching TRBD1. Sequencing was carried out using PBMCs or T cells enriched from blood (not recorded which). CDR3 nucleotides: TGTGCCAGCAGCTTCGACAGGGGGGACTACAATGAGCAGTTCTTC. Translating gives CASSFDRGDYNEQFF. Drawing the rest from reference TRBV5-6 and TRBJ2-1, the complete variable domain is DAGVTQSPTHLIKTRGQQVTLRCSPKSGHDTVSWYQQALGQGPQFIFQYYEEEERQRGNFPDRFSGHQFPNYSSELNVNALLLGDSALYLCASSFDRGDYNEQFFGPGTRLTVL.